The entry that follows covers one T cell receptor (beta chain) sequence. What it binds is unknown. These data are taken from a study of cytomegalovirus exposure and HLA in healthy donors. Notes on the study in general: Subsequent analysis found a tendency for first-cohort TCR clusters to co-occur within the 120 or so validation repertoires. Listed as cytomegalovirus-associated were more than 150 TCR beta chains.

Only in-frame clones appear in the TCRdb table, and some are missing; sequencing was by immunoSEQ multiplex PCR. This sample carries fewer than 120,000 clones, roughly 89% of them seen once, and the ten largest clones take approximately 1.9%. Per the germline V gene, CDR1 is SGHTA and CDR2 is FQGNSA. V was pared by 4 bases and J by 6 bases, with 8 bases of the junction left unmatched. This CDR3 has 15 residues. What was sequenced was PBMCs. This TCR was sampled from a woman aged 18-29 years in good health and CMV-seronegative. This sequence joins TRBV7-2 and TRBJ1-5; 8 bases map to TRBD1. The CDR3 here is CASSSGGQSAQPQHF. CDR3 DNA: TGTGCCAGCAGCTCAGGGGGCCAGTCCGCTCAGCCCCAGCATTTT.